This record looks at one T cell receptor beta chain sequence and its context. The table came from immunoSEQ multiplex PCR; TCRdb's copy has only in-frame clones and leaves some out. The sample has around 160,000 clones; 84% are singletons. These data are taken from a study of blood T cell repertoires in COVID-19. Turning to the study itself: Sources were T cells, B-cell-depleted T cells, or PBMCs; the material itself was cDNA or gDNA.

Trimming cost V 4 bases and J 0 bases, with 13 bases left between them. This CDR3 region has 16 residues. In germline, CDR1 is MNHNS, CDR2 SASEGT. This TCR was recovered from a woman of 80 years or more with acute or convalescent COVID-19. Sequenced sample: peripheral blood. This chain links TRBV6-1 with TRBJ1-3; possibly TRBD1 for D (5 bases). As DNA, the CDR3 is TGTGCCAGCAGTGGGGGCCAGTCAATCTCTGGAAACACCATATATTTT. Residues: CASSGGQSISGNTIYF.